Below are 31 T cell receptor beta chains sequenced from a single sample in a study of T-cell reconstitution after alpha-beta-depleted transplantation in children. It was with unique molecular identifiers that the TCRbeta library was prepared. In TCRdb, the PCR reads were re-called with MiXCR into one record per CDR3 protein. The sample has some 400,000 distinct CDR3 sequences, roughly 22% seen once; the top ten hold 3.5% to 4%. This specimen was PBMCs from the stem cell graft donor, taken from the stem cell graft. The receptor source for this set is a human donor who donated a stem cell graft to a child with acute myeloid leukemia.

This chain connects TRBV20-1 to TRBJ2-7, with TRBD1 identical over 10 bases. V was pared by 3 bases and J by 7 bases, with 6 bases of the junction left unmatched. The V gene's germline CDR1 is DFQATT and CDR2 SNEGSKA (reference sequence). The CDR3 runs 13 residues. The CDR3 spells CSASPGTGVEQYF. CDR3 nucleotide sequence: TGCAGTGCTAGTCCCGGGACAGGGGTTGAGCAGTACTTC.

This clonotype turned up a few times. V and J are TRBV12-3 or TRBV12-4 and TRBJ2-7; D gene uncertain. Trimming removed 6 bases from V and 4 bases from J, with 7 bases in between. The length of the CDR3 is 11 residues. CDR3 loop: CASSVKYEQYF. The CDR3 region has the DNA TGTGCCAGCAGCGTGAAATACGAGCAGTACTTC.

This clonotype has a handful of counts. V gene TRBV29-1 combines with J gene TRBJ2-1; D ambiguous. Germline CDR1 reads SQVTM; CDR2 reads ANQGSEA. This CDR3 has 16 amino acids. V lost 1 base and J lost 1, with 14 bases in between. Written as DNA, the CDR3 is TGCAGCGTTGAAGGAGGCCCGGACCTATCCTACAATGAGCAGTTCTTC. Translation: CSVEGGPDLSYNEQFF.

The CDR3 region is CSASNGQVNNEQFF. The CDR3 nucleotides read TGCAGTGCTAGTAATGGACAGGTTAACAATGAGCAGTTCTTC. The chain carries TRBV20-1 and TRBJ2-1; 7 positions agree with TRBD1. Germline V gene lookup returns CDR1 DFQATT and CDR2 SNEGSKA (reference sequence). This CDR3 contains 14 residues. V shed 3 bases, J shed 5 bases, and the junction held 7 bases outside the gene matches.

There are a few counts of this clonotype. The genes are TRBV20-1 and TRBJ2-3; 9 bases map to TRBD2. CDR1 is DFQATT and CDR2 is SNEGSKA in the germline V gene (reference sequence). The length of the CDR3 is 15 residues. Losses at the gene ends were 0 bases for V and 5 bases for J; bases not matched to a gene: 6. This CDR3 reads CSAREGGRAGDTQYF. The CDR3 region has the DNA TGCAGTGCTAGAGAGGGCGGGAGGGCCGGAGATACGCAGTATTTT.

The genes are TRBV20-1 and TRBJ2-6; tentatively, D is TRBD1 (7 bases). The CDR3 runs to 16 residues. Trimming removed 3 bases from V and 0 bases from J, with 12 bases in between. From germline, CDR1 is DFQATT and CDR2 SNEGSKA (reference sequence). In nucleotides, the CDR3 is TGCAGTGCTAGTTCAGGGGGGAGCTCTGGGGCCAACGTCCTGACTTTC. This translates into CSASSGGSSGANVLTF.

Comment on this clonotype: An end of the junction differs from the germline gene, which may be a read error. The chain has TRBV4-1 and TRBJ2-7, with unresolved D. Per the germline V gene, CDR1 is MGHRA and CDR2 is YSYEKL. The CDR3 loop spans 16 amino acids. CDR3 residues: CASSEEWSGFRNEQYF. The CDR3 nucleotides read TGCGCCAGCAGCGAAGAGTGGTCCGGGTTCCGCAACGAGCAGTACTTC.

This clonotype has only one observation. CDR3 residues: CASSTYSGSWTGELFF. The CDR3 region has the DNA TGTGCCAGCAGCACCTATAGCGGGAGTTGGACCGGGGAGCTGTTTTTT. The chain combines TRBV7-3 with TRBJ2-2, with 9 positions matching TRBD2. The trim removed 5 bases at V and 5 bases at J, leaving 9 bases unmatched. Germline V gene data show CDR1 as SGHTA and CDR2 as FQGTGA. CDR3 length: 16 residues.

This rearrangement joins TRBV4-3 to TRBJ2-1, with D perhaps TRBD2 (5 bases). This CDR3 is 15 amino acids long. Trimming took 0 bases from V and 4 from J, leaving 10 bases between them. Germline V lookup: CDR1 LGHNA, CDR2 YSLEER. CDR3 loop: CASSQDPGLYNEQFF. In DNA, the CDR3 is TGCGCCAGCAGCCAAGACCCTGGACTTTACAATGAGCAGTTCTTC.

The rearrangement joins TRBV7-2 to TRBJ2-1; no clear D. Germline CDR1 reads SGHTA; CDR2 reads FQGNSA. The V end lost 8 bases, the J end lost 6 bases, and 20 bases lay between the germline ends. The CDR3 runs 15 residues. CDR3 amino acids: CASCMGSGYPNEQFF. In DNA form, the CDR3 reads TGTGCCAGCTGCATGGGTAGTGGGTACCCCAATGAGCAGTTCTTC.

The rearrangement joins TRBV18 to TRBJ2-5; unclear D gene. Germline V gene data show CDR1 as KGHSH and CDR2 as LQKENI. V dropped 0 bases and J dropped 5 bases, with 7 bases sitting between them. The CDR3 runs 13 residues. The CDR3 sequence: CASSPPEWETQYF. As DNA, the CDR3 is TGTGCCAGCTCACCACCGGAATGGGAGACCCAGTACTTC.

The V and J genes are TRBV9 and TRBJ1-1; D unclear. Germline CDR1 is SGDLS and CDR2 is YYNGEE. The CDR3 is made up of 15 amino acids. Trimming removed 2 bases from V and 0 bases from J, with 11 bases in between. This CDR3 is CASSVEQNLNTEAFF. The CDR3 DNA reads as TGTGCCAGCAGCGTGGAACAGAACCTGAACACTGAAGCTTTCTTT.

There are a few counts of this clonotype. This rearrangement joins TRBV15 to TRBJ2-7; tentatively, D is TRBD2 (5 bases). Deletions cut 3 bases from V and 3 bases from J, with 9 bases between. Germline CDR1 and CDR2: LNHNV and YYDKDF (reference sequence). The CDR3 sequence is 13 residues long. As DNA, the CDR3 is TGTGCCACCAGCAGGGCCGGGATCTACGAGCAGTACTTC. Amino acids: CATSRAGIYEQYF.

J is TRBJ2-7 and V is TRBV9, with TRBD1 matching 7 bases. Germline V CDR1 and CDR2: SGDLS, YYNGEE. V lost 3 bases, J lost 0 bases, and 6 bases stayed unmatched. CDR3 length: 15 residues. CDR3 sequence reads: CASSAPDRPSYEQYF. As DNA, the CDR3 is TGTGCCAGCAGCGCACCGGACAGGCCCTCCTACGAGCAGTACTTC. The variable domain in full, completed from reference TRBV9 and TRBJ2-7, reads DSGVTQTPKHLITATGQRVTLRCSPRSGDLSVYWYQQSLDQGLQFLIQYYNGEERAKGNILERFSAQQFPDLHSELNLSSLELGDSALYFCASSAPDRPSYEQYFGPGTRLTVT.

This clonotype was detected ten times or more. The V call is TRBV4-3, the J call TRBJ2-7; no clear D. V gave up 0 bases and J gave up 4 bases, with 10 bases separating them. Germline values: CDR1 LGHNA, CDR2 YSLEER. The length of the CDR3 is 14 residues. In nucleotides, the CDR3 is TGCGCCAGCAGCCAAGAGGTTGGAGATTACGAGCAGTACTTC. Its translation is CASSQEVGDYEQYF.

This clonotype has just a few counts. The CDR3 DNA is TGCAGTGCACCCCGGGACAGGGGAAACAATGAGCAGTTCTTC. Translation: CSAPRDRGNNEQFF. V and J are TRBV20-1 and TRBJ2-1, with 10 bases that match TRBD1. From germline, CDR1 is DFQATT and CDR2 SNEGSKA (reference sequence). The CDR3 length is 14 residues. Losses at the gene ends were 6 bases for V and 5 bases for J; bases not matched to a gene: 7.

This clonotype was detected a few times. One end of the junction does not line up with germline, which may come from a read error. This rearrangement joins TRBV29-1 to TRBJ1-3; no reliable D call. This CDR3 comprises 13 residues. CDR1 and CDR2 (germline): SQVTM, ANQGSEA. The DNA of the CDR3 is TGCAGCGTGGAAGGAACTACTGGAAACACCATATATTTT. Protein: CSVEGTTGNTIYF.

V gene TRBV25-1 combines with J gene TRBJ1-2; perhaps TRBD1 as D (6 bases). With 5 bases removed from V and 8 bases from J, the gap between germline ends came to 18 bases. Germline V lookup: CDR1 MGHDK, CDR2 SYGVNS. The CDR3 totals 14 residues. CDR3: CASSRPSGVMGYTF. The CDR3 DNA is TGTGCCAGCAGTCGCCCTTCAGGGGTAATGGGCTACACCTTC.

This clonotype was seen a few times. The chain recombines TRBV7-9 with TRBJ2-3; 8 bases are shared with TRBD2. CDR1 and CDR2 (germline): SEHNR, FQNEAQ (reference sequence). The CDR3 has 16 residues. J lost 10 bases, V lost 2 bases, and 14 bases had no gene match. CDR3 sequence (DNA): TGTGCCAGCAGCTTAACGGGGGGGACTTCCTCCGGATCGCAGTATTTT. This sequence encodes CASSLTGGTSSGSQYF.

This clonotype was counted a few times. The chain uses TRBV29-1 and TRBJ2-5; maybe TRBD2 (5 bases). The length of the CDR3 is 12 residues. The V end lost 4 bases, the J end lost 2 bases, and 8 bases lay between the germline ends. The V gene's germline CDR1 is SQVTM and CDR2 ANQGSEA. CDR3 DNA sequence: TGCAGCGTTGGACCGGGACAAGAGACCCAGTACTTC. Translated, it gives CSVGPGQETQYF. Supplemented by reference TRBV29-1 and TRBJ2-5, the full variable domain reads SAVISQKPSRDICQRGTSLTIQCQVDSQVTMMFWYRQQPGQSLTLIATANQGSEATYESGFVIDKFPISRPNLTFSTLTVSNMSPEDSSIYLCSVGPGQETQYFGPGTRLLVL.

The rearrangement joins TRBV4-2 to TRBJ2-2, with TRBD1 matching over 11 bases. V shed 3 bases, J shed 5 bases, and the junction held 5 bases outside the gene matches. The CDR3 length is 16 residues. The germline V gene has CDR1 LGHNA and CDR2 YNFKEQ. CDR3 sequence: CASSHPDRGLTGELFF. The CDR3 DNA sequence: TGTGCCAGCAGCCACCCGGACAGGGGGCTTACCGGGGAGCTGTTTTTT.

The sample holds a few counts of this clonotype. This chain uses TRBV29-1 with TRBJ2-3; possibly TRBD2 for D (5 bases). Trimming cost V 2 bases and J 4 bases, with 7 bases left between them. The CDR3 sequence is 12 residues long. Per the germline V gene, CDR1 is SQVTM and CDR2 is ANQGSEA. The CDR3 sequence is CSVESGADTQYF. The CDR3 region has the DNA TGCAGCGTTGAAAGCGGAGCAGATACGCAGTATTTT.

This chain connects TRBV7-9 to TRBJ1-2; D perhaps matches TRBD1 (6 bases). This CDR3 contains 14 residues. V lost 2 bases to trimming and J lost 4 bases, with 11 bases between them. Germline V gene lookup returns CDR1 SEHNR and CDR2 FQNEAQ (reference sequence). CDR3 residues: CASSLSTGTYGYTF. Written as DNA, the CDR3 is TGTGCCAGCAGCTTATCAACAGGGACCTATGGCTACACCTTC.

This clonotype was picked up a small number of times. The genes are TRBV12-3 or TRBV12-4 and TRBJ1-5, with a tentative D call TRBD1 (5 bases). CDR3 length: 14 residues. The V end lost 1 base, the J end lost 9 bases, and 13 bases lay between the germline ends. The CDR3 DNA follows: TGTGCCAGCAGTTTAGTGGGGGGAGATTGGCCCCAGCATTTT. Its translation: CASSLVGGDWPQHF.

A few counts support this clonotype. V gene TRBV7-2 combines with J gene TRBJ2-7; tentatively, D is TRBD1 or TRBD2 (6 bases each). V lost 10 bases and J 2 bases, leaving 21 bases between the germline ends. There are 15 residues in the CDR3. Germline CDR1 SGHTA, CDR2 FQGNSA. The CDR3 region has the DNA TGTGCCACCTCCGGGGGCAGCCTAGGGACCTACGAGCAGTACTTC. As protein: CATSGGSLGTYEQYF.

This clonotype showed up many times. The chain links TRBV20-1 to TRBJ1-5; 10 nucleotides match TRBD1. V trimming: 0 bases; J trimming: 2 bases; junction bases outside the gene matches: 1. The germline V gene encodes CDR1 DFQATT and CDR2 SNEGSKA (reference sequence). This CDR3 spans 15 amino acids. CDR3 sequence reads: CSARDGTGGNQPQHF. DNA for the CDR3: TGCAGTGCTAGAGATGGGACAGGGGGCAATCAGCCCCAGCATTTT.

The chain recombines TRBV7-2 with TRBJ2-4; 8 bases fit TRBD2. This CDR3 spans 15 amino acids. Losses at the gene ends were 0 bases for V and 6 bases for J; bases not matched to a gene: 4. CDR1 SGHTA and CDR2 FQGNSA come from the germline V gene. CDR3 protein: CASSLALAGINIQYF. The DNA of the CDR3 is TGTGCCAGCAGCTTAGCTTTAGCGGGGATAAACATTCAGTACTTC.

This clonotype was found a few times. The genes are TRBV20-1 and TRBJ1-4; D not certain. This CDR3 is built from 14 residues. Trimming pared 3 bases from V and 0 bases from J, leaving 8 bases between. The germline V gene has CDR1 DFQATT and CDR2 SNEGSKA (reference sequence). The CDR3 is CSASREATNEKLFF. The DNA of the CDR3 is TGCAGTGCTAGTCGTGAGGCAACTAATGAAAAACTGTTTTTT.

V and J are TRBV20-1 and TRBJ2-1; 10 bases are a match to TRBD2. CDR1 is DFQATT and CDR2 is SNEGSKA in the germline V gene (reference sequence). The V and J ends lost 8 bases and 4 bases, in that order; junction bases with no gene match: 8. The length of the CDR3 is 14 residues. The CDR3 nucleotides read TGCAGTAGCGCCGGGACTAGCGCTTACAATGAGCAGTTCTTC. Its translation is CSSAGTSAYNEQFF.

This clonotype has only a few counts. The CDR3 bases are TGCAGTGCTCGGGACACGTTTAGCGGGAACTCCTACGAGCAGTACTTC. Translation: CSARDTFSGNSYEQYF. The chain employs TRBV20-1 and TRBJ2-7, with 8 bases matching TRBD2. The CDR3 is 16 amino acids. V shed 5 bases and J 0 bases; nucleotides not matched to a gene: 12. Germline V CDR1 and CDR2: DFQATT, SNEGSKA (reference sequence).

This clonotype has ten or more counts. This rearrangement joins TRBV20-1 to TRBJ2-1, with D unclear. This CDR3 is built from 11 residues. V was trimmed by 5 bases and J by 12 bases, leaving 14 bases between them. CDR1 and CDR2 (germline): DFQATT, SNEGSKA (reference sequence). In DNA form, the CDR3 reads TGCAGTGCTGACCTTCGCAGGTCGCAGTTCTTC. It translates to CSADLRRSQFF.